What follows describes a single TCR beta chain. This clonotype was seen a few times. Its antigen is unknown. Within one base of it there is no much larger clone, and no base qualities were kept. This sample stems from a study of blood T cells in healthy people across ages (dated by TCRdb to 2015 to 2017). Broadly, across the study: Template switching captured roughly one uniquely barcoded TCR beta cDNA molecule per two T cells in model experiments. To track age-related changes in TCR beta repertoire diversity, the study relied on deep sequencing normalized with unique cDNA molecular identifiers. Donors were grouped into four age groups: young (average 16 years), middle-aged (about 40), aged (roughly 67) and long-lived (just over 80). To avoid experimental bias, donors of different ages were randomly spread across the sequencing lanes. For two donors (one aged 18 to 29 and one aged 80 or older), the study analyzed two additional independent replicas of 1 million unique cDNA reads from the same blood draw. The investigation overall reported the following: Estimates of total diversity based on one million sequenced T cells were regarded as lower bounds and as underestimates. Because profiling used bulk unsorted PBMCs, naive and antigen-experienced compartments could not be compared conclusively. As age increased, observed TCR beta diversity per million T cells dropped in a roughly linear way, and a significant reduction was already evident by age 40. Compared with the aged group, the long-lived group had more naive CD4+ T cells, fewer expanded clones and increased TCR diversity, a pattern suggesting age selection. Because donor CMV infection status was unknown, age-related changes in expanded clonotypes were potentially confounded. There was a strong correlation between observed TCR beta diversity and the percentage of naive T cells measured by flow cytometry.

Systemically healthy Caucasian individuals from Russia, 39 in total and aged about 6 to 95 years, were included as donors. Each donor gave 8 to 10 milliliters of peripheral blood, drawn into EDTA-treated Vacutainer tubes. PBMCs were isolated by Ficoll-Paque density-gradient centrifugation, with at least 6 million obtained per sample. Trizol reagent was used to extract total RNA from the PBMCs, yielding at least 5.5 micrograms per sample. For every donor, flow cytometry on a PBMC aliquot measured the percentage of naive CD45RAhigh/CD27high T cells. Including cysteine and phenylalanine, the CDR3 has 16 amino acids. Kept here is only the CDR3 DNA, which spans 48 bases and is read in frame from base 1. Trimming leaves V shorter by 4 bases and J shorter by 7 bases, with the junction holding 10 bases beyond the gene matches. The CDR1 and CDR2 encoded by the germline V gene are SGHTA and FQGNSA. Receptors were amplified or captured by 5' RACE. Sequencing took place on an Illumina HiSeq 2500. A second PCR of roughly 6 to 11 cycles was run with a J-beta primer mix and a sample-barcoded 5' primer. A template-switch 5' adaptor carrying 12 random nucleotides introduced a unique molecular identifier onto each TCR beta cDNA molecule. Each sample yielded at least 2.5 million CDR3-containing paired-end reads. First-strand cDNA was synthesized from all RNA with the Mint cDNA synthesis kit, primed by a TRBC-specific oligonucleotide. After uracil-DNA glycosylase treatment, a first 18-cycle PCR used universal primers M1SS and BC2_uni_R on all cDNA. Turning to the authors' computational methods: For normalization, 1 million high-quality reads, each with a distinct molecular identifier, were randomly selected from each sample. Instead of being binned into consensus sequences, reads with shared molecular identifiers were discarded. MiTCR, run with a Q25 quality threshold and the strictest error-elimination algorithm, handled CDR3 identification, clonotype clustering and error correction. A nonparametric unseen species model with Euler transformation was used to estimate lower-bound total TCR beta diversity. Through fastp at Q25 and MiXCR, TCRdb rebuilt clones from the public reads, retaining in-frame beta chains. Rows are combined by CDR3 protein, so each entry shows the most common genes and DNA. In this record, the V and J calls reflect TCRdb's handling and not the investigators' own analysis. In all, the sample holds around 780,000 distinct CDR3 sequences, and roughly 56% of those were seen once. The leading ten clones occupy roughly 25% of the sample.

The chain employs TRBV7-2 and TRBJ2-1, and 10 bases in between align with TRBD2. Sequences were obtained from blood. This sequence was found in a man in his forties in good health. The sequenced DNA: TGTGCCAGCAGCTCCGTTGCAGTAGCGGGAGGTAATGAGCAGTTCTTC. Its product reads: CASSSVAVAGGNEQFF. The full variable domain, with segments outside the CDR3 supplied by the reference TRBV7-2 and TRBJ2-1 proteins, appears as GAGVSQSPSNKVTEKGKDVELRCDPISGHTALYWYRQSLGQGLEFLIYFQGNSAPDKSGLPSDRFSAERTGGSVSTLTIQRTQQEDSAVYLCASSSVAVAGGNEQFFGPGTRLTVL.